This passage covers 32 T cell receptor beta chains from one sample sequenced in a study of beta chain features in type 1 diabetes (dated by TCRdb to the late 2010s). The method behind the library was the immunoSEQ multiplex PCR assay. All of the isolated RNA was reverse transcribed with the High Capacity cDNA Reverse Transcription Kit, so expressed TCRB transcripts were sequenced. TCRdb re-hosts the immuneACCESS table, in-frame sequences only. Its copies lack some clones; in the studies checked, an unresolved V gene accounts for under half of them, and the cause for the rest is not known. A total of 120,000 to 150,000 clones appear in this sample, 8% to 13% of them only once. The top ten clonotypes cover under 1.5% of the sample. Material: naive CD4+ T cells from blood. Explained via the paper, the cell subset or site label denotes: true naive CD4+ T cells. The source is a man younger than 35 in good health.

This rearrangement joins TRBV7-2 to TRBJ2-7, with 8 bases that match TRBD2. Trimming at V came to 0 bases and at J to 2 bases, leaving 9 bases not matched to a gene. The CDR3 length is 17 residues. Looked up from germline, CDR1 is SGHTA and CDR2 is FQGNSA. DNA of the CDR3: TGTGCCAGCAGCTTAGCGCGTGCGGGGGGAAATCCCTACGAGCAGTACTTC. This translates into CASSLARAGGNPYEQYF.

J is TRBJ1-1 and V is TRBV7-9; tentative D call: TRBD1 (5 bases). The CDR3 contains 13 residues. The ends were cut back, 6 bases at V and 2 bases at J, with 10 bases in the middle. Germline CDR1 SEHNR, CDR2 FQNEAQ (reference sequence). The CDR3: CASSQTANTEAFF. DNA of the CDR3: TGTGCCAGCAGTCAGACAGCTAACACTGAAGCTTTCTTT.

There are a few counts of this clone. The CDR3 reads CASSLGTSGGAYTQYF. CDR3 sequence (DNA): TGTGCCAGCAGCTTAGGGACTAGCGGGGGGGCCTATACGCAGTATTTT. The chain links TRBV7-2 to TRBJ2-3, with TRBD2 matching over 15 bases. In germline, CDR1 is SGHTA, CDR2 FQGNSA. Unmatched junction bases numbered 3, after V lost 1 base and J lost 7 bases. CDR3 size: 16 residues.

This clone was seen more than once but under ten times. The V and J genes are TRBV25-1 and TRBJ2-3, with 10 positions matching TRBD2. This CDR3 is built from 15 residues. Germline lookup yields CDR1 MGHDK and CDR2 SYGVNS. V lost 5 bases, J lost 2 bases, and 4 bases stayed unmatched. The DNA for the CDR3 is TGTGCCAGCAGTCCTAGCGGGGGAGTCACAGATACGCAGTATTTT. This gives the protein CASSPSGGVTDTQYF.

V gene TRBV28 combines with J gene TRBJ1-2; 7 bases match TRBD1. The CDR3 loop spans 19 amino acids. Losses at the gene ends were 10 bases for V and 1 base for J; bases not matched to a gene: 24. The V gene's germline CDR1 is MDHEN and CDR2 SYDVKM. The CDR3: CATEHRTGKGRAGNYGYTF. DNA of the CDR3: TGTGCCACCGAACACCGGACAGGAAAAGGCAGAGCCGGTAACTATGGCTACACCTTC.

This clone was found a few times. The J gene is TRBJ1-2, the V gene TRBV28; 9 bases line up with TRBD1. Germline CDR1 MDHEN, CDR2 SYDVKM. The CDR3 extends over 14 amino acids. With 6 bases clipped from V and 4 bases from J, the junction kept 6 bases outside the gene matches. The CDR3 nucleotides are TGTGCCAGCAGGACGGGACAGGGTGGCTATGGCTACACCTTC. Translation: CASRTGQGGYGYTF.

This CDR3 is CASSEGSGISYEQYF. In DNA form, the CDR3 reads TGTGCCAGCAGTGAAGGGAGCGGAATCTCCTACGAGCAGTACTTC. The rearrangement joins TRBV6-1 to TRBJ2-7; D is perhaps TRBD2 (5 bases). The CDR3 covers 15 residues. Trimming left V 1 base short and J 0 bases short, with 10 bases between. Germline-derived CDR1 and CDR2 are MNHNS and SASEGT.

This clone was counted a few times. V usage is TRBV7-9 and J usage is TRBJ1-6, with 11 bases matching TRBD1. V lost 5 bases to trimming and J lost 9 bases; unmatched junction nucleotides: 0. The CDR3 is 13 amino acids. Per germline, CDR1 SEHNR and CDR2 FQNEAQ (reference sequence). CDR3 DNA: TGTGCCAGCAGCGGACAGGGGGCTTCACCCCTCCACTTT. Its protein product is CASSGQGASPLHF.

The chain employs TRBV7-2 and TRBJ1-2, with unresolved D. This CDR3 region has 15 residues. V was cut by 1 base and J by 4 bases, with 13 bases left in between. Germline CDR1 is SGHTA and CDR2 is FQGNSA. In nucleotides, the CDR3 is TGTGCCAGCAGCTTAGTGTATGGGAGCAGCTATGGCTACACCTTC. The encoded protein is CASSLVYGSSYGYTF.

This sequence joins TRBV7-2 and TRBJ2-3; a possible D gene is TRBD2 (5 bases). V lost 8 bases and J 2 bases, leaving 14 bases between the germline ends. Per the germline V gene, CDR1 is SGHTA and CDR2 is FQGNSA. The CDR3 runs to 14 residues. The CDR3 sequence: CASGLGGHTDTQYF. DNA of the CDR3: TGTGCCAGCGGGCTGGGCGGGCACACAGATACGCAGTATTTT.

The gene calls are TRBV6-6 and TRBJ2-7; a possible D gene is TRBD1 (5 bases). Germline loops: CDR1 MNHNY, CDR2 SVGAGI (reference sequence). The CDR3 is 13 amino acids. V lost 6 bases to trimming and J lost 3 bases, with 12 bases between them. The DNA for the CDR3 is TGTGCCAGCAGGCTAGGGGCCATCTACGAGCAGTACTTC. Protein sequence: CASRLGAIYEQYF.

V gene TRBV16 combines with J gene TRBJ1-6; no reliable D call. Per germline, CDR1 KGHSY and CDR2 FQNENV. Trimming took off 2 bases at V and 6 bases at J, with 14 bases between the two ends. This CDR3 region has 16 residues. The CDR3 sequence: CASSQNVALINSPLHF. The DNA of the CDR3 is TGTGCCAGCAGCCAAAACGTGGCATTAATTAATTCACCCCTCCACTTT.

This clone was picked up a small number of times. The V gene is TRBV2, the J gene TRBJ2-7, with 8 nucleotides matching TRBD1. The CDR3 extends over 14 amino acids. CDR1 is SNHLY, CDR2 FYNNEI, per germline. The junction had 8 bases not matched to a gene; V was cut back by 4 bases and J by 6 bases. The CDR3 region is CASSVRAQGAEQYF. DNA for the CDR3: TGTGCCAGCAGTGTGAGGGCTCAGGGGGCCGAGCAGTACTTC.

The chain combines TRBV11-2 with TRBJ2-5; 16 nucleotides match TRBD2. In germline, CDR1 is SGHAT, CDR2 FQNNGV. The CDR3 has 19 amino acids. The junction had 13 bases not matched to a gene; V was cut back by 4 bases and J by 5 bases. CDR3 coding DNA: TGTGCCAGCAGCTACTCCGAGGGACTAGCGGGGGGGCTTTGGGAGACCCAGTACTTC. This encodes CASSYSEGLAGGLWETQYF.

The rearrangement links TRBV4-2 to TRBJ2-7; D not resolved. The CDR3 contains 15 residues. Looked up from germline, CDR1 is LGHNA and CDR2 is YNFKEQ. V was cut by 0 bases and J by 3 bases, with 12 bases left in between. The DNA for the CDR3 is TGTGCCAGCAGCCAAGACAGGCCTGTTTACTACGAGCAGTACTTC. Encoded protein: CASSQDRPVYYEQYF.

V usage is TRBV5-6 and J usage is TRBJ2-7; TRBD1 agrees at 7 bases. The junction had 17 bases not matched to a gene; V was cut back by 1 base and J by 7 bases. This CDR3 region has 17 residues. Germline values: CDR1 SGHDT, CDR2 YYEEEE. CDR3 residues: CASSLSEQGVLRGEQYF. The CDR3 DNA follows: TGTGCCAGCAGCTTGTCCGAGCAGGGGGTGCTGAGGGGGGAGCAGTACTTC.

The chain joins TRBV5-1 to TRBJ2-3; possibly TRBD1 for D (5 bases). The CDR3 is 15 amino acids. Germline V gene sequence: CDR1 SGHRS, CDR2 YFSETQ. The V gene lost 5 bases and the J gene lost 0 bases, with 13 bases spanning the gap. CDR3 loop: CASSTSGASTDTQYF. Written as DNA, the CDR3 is TGCGCCAGCAGTACTTCTGGGGCTAGCACAGATACGCAGTATTTT. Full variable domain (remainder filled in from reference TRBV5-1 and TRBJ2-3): KAGVTQTPRYLIKTRGQQVTLSCSPISGHRSVSWYQQTPGQGLQFLFEYFSETQRNKGNFPGRFSGRQFSNSRSEMNVSTLELGDSALYLCASSTSGASTDTQYFGPGTRLTVL.

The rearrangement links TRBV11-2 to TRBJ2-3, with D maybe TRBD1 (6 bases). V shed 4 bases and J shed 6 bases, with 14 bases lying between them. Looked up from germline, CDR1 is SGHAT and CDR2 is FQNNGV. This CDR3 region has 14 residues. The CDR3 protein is CASSSRQVQDTQYF. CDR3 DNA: TGTGCCAGCAGCTCCAGACAGGTCCAGGATACGCAGTATTTT.

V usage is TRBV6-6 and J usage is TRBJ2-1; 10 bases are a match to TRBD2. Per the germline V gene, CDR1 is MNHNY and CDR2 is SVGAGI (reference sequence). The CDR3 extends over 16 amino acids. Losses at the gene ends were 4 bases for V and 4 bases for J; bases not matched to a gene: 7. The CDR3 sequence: CASSSGSGGYYNEQFF. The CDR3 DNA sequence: TGTGCCAGCAGTTCGGGTAGCGGGGGGTATTACAATGAGCAGTTCTTC.

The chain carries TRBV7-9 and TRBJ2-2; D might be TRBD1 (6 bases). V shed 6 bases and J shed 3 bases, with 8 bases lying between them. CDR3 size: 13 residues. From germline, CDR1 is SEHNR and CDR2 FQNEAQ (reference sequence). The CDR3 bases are TGTGCCAGCAGGACAGGCGACACCGGGGAGCTGTTTTTT. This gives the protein CASRTGDTGELFF.

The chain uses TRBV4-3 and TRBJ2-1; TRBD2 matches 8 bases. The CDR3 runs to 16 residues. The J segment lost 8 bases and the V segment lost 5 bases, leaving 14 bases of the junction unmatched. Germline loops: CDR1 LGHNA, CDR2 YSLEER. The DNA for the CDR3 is TGCGCCAGCAGCGGCCTCGCGGGGGGCGGTACTGATGAGCAGTTCTTC. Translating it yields CASSGLAGGGTDEQFF.

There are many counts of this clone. CDR3 in DNA: TGTGCCAGCAGCCTACAGGGGGCCGCCACAGATACGCAGTATTTT. This encodes CASSLQGAATDTQYF. The rearrangement links TRBV7-9 to TRBJ2-3, with TRBD1 matching over 9 bases. CDR1 and CDR2 (germline): SEHNR, FQNEAQ (reference sequence). The V gene end was trimmed by 5 bases and the J gene end by 2 bases; junction bases not matched to a gene: 5. This CDR3 comprises 15 residues.

CDR3 in DNA: TGTGCCACCAGCAGGAGGGGGCGCCGCTCCTACAATGAGCAGTTCTTC. Protein: CATSRRGRRSYNEQFF. The chain recombines TRBV15 with TRBJ2-1; the match to TRBD1 covers 7 bases. Germline trimming cut 3 bases from V and 0 bases from J; bases unmatched to any gene: 5. CDR1 is LNHNV and CDR2 is YYDKDF in the germline V gene (reference sequence). CDR3 length: 16 residues.

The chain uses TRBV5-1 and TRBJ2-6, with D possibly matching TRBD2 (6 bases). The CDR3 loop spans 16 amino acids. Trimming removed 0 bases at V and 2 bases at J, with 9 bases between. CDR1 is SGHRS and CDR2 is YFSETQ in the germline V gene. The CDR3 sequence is CASSLVGGTGANVLTF. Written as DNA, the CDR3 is TGCGCCAGCAGCTTGGTGGGGGGTACTGGGGCCAACGTCCTGACTTTC.

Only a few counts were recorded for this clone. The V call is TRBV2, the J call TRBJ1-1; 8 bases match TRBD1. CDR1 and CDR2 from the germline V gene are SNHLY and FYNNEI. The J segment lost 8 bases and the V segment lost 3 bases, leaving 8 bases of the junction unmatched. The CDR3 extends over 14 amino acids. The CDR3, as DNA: TGTGCCAGCAGTGACAGACAGGGGTGGTCAGAAGCTTTCTTT. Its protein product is CASSDRQGWSEAFF.

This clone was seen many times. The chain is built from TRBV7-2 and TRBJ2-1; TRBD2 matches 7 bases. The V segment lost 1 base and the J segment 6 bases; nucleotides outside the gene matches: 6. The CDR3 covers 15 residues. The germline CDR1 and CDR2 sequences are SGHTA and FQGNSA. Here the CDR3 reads CASSLVEAGLNEQFF. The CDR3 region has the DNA TGTGCCAGCAGCTTAGTGGAAGCGGGGCTCAATGAGCAGTTCTTC.

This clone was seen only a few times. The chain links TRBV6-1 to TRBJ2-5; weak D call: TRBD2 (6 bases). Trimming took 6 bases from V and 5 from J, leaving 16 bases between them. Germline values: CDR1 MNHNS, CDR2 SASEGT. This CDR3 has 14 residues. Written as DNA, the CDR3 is TGTGCCAGCAGGACCCTCGGGGGTTCGGAGACCCAGTACTTC. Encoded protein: CASRTLGGSETQYF.

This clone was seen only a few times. For the CDR3, the DNA is TGTGCCTGGAGTGGTGGGGCCCGTTCAAACACCATATATTTT. It is translated as CAWSGGARSNTIYF. V gene TRBV30 combines with J gene TRBJ1-3; TRBD1 might be the D (5 bases). CDR3 length: 14 amino acids. Germline CDR1 is GTSNPN and CDR2 is SVGIG (reference sequence). V was shortened by 1 base and J by 6 bases, with 13 bases between the two germline ends.

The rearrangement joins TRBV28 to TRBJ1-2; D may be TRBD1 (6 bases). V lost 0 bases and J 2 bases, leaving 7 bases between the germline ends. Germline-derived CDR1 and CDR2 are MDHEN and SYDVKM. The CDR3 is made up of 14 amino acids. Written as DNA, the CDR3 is TGTGCCAGCAGTTTATGGGACAGCAACTATGGCTACACCTTC. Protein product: CASSLWDSNYGYTF.

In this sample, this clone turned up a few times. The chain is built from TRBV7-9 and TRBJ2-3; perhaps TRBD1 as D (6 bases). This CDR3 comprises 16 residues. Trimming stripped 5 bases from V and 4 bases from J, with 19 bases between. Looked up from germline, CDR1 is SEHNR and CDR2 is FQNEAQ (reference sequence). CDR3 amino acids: CASSSWAGAIADTQYF. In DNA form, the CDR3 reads TGTGCCAGCAGCAGTTGGGCAGGGGCAATCGCAGATACGCAGTATTTT.

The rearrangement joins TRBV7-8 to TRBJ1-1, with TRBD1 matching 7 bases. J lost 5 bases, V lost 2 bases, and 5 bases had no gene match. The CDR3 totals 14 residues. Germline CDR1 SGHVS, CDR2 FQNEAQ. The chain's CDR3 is CASSLQGDGTEAFF. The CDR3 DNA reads TGTGCCAGCAGCTTACAGGGGGATGGAACTGAAGCTTTCTTT. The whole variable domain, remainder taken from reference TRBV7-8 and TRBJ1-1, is GAGVSQSPRYKVAKRGQDVALRCDPISGHVSLFWYQQALGQGPEFLTYFQNEAQLDKSGLPSDRFFAERPEGSVSTLKIQRTQQEDSAVYLCASSLQGDGTEAFFGQGTRLTVV.

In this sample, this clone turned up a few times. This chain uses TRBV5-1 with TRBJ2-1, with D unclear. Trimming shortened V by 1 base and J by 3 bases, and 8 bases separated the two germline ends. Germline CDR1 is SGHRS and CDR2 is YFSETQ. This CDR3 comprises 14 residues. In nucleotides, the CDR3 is TGCGCCAGCAGCTTGTTAGTTAGCTACAATGAGCAGTTCTTC. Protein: CASSLLVSYNEQFF.